These 31 T cell receptor beta chains came from one sample sequenced in a study of control samples from healthy donors and cancer patients. Clones were sequenced by immunoSEQ multiplex PCR, and TCRdb holds only the in-frame ones, with some missing. Among 150,000 to 200,000 clones listed, approximately 94% were seen once. Source material: blood. The receptors derive from a woman aged 40 to 55 in good health.

The chain employs TRBV5-1 and TRBJ2-5, with D perhaps TRBD1 (6 bases). This CDR3 spans 16 amino acids. Between the trimmed V and J ends, which lost 0 bases and 5 bases, there was a span of 17 bases. Germline V gene sequence: CDR1 SGHRS, CDR2 YFSETQ. CDR3 DNA: TGCGCCAGCAGCTTGGGTCCACAGGGCCGTCGGGAGACCCAGTACTTC. This codes for CASSLGPQGRRETQYF.

V usage is TRBV6-5 and J usage is TRBJ1-4; D is undetermined. The CDR3 runs 15 residues. Between the trimmed V and J ends, which lost 2 bases and 4 bases, there was a span of 11 bases. Germline V gene data show CDR1 as MNHEY and CDR2 as SVGAGI. CDR3 protein: CASSYGGSVNEKLFF. CDR3 coding DNA: TGTGCCAGCAGTTACGGCGGGAGTGTTAATGAAAAACTGTTTTTT.

Notes on this clone: The identical CDR3 is also encoded by other nucleotide sequences in the sample. The rearrangement joins TRBV7-2 to TRBJ1-3; D remains ambiguous. The CDR3 consists of 12 residues. Germline assignment: CDR1 SGHTA and CDR2 FQGNSA. Trimming shortened V by 5 bases and J by 4 bases, and 6 bases separated the two germline ends. As DNA, the CDR3 is TGTGCCAGCAGCGGAACGGGAAACACCATATATTTT. Translation gives CASSGTGNTIYF.

V usage is TRBV30 and J usage is TRBJ1-2; 8 positions match TRBD1. CDR1 is GTSNPN, CDR2 SVGIG, per germline (reference sequence). This CDR3 comprises 15 residues. Trimming took 2 bases from V and 4 from J; bases not matched to a gene: 9. CDR3 sequence: CAWSTLGQGGYGYTF. For the CDR3, the DNA is TGTGCCTGGAGTACTCTCGGACAGGGCGGCTATGGCTACACCTTC.

The CDR3 sequence: CASSLYHVSTGGGEKLFF. The DNA for the CDR3 is TGTGCCAGCAGTTTATATCACGTATCGACGGGAGGAGGTGAAAAACTGTTTTTT. This chain uses TRBV27 with TRBJ1-4; D call uncertain. Per germline, CDR1 MNHEY and CDR2 SMNVEV (reference sequence). Trimming shortened V by 1 base and J by 7 bases, and 22 bases separated the two germline ends. The CDR3 has 18 residues.

The genes are TRBV7-6 and TRBJ2-3; 10 positions agree with TRBD2. This CDR3 is built from 16 residues. V was pared by 1 base and J by 4 bases, with 5 bases of the junction left unmatched. Germline loops: CDR1 SGHVS, CDR2 FNYEAQ. CDR3 sequence: CASSLVSSGSSDTQYF. The DNA for the CDR3 is TGTGCCAGCAGCTTAGTGTCTAGCGGGAGCTCAGATACGCAGTATTTT.

The V and J genes are TRBV12-3 or TRBV12-4 and TRBJ1-2, with D hard to call. V was trimmed by 2 bases and J by 4 bases, leaving 8 bases between them. CDR3 size: 13 residues. The DNA of the CDR3 is TGTGCCAGCAGTTTATATCCAGTCTATGGCTACACCTTC. As protein: CASSLYPVYGYTF.

This sequence joins TRBV12-3 or TRBV12-4 and TRBJ1-2; TRBD1 is a possible D gene (6 bases). The CDR3 is 13 residues long. The ends were cut back, 1 base at V and 7 bases at J, with 10 bases in the middle. The CDR3 DNA reads TGTGCCAGCAGTTTAGGGGGGCGATTTGGCTACACCTTC. Residues: CASSLGGRFGYTF.

The rearrangement links TRBV19 to TRBJ1-5; 7 bases match TRBD1. The CDR3 extends over 14 amino acids. The germline V gene has CDR1 LNHDA and CDR2 SQIVND (reference sequence). With V trimmed by 5 bases and J by 5 bases, 6 bases remained unmatched. CDR3 sequence (DNA): TGTGCCAGTAGTCCCCGGGACAGCGATCAGCCCCAGCATTTT. Its translation: CASSPRDSDQPQHF.

CDR3 amino acids: CAISESSDRGLRGYTF. The CDR3 nucleotides are TGTGCCATCAGTGAGTCCAGCGACAGGGGCTTGAGGGGCTACACCTTC. The chain combines TRBV10-3 with TRBJ1-2; 8 bases align to TRBD1. Per the germline V gene, CDR1 is ENHRY and CDR2 is SYGVKD. J gave up 8 bases and V 0 bases, and 11 bases lay outside the gene matches. The CDR3 is 16 amino acids.

The chain couples TRBV9 to TRBJ1-2; 8 nucleotides match TRBD1. The germline gives CDR1 SGDLS, CDR2 YYNGEE. The J segment lost 8 bases and the V segment lost 0 bases, leaving 3 bases of the junction unmatched. This CDR3 is built from 13 residues. The CDR3 bases are TGTGCCAGCAGCGTAGCAGGGGGCGGGGGCTACACCTTC. Translating it yields CASSVAGGGGYTF. The full variable domain, in which reference TRBV9 and TRBJ1-2 provide the parts outside the CDR3, is DSGVTQTPKHLITATGQRVTLRCSPRSGDLSVYWYQQSLDQGLQFLIQYYNGEERAKGNILERFSAQQFPDLHSELNLSSLELGDSALYFCASSVAGGGGYTFGSGTRLTVV.

J is TRBJ1-2 and V is TRBV9, with D unclear. CDR1 is SGDLS, CDR2 YYNGEE, per germline. V was shortened by 3 bases and J by 8 bases, with 11 bases between the two germline ends. The CDR3 totals 12 residues. CDR3 loop: CASSAYTTGYTF. The DNA of the CDR3 is TGTGCCAGCAGCGCCTACACGACGGGCTACACCTTC.

This chain joins TRBV7-6 and TRBJ1-1, with D possibly being TRBD1 (5 bases). V gave up 6 bases and J gave up 1 base, with 15 bases separating them. Germline lookup yields CDR1 SGHVS and CDR2 FNYEAQ. The CDR3 runs 15 residues. CDR3 amino acids: CASRFPTGTNTEAFF. CDR3 DNA sequence: TGTGCCAGCAGGTTCCCGACCGGGACGAACACTGAAGCTTTCTTT.

The chain carries TRBV5-1 and TRBJ2-2, with 9 bases that match TRBD2. Germline V gene lookup returns CDR1 SGHRS and CDR2 YFSETQ. Trimming cost V 4 bases and J 0 bases; bases outside gene matches: 4. This CDR3 is built from 16 residues. CDR3 amino acids: CASSPIAGANTGELFF. CDR3 sequence (DNA): TGCGCCAGCAGCCCTATAGCGGGAGCGAACACCGGGGAGCTGTTTTTT.

In this sample, this clone turned up once. The chain has TRBV2 and TRBJ1-6; 7 bases are a match to TRBD1. With 3 bases clipped from V and 10 bases from J, the junction kept 9 bases outside the gene matches. The CDR3 sequence is 15 residues long. The V gene's germline CDR1 is SNHLY and CDR2 FYNNEI. The CDR3: CASSEGGRGQSPLHF. The CDR3 nucleotides read TGTGCCAGCAGTGAGGGGGGTAGGGGGCAATCACCCCTCCACTTT.

Regarding this clone: One end of the junction is discordant with germline, which a read error may explain. V usage is TRBV19 and J usage is TRBJ2-1, with D possibly being TRBD2 (6 bases). The CDR3 is 12 residues long. Germline CDR1 reads LNHDA; CDR2 reads SQIVND (reference sequence). The CDR3 coding sequence is TGTGCCAGTAGCATAGGGAGGCCGGACCTGTTCTTC. This codes for CASSIGRPDLFF. Complete variable domain (other parts from reference TRBV19 and TRBJ2-1): DGGITQSPKYLFRKEGQNVTLSCEQNLNHDAMYWYRQDPGQGLRLIYYSQIVNDFQKGDIAEGYSVSREKKESFPLTVTSAQKNPTAFYLCASSIGRPDLFFGPGTRLTVL.

The rearrangement uses TRBV21-1 and TRBJ1-3; the table's TRBD1 call for D was not verified on the DNA. TRBV21-1 corresponds to a pseudogene. CDR3 length: 14 residues. In nucleotides, the CDR3 is TGTGCCAGCACCACCATGGGGGCGAGTGCCCCCATATATTTT. This gives the protein CASTTMGASAPIYF.

The chain joins TRBV7-2 to TRBJ1-2; D unresolved. Trimming removed 5 bases at V and 4 bases at J, with 8 bases between. The CDR3 covers 12 residues. The germline gives CDR1 SGHTA, CDR2 FQGNSA. CDR3 in DNA: TGTGCCAGCAGCAACGACGGCTATGGCTACACCTTC. Translated, it gives CASSNDGYGYTF. Full variable domain (remainder filled in from reference TRBV7-2 and TRBJ1-2): GAGVSQSPSNKVTEKGKDVELRCDPISGHTALYWYRQSLGQGLEFLIYFQGNSAPDKSGLPSDRFSAERTGGSVSTLTIQRTQQEDSAVYLCASSNDGYGYTFGSGTRLTVV.

The V and J genes are TRBV4-1 and TRBJ2-7, with D uncertain. Deletions cut 0 bases from V and 5 bases from J, with 14 bases between. This CDR3 comprises 15 residues. The V gene's germline CDR1 is MGHRA and CDR2 YSYEKL. The CDR3 here is CASSQEEARVDEQYF. The CDR3 nucleotides are TGCGCCAGCAGCCAAGAAGAGGCTCGGGTGGACGAGCAGTACTTC.

This clone was detected only once. The chain links TRBV10-3 to TRBJ1-1; D uncertain. Per germline, CDR1 ENHRY and CDR2 SYGVKD. This CDR3 has 13 residues. The ends were cut back, 1 base at V and 1 base at J, with 4 bases in the middle. CDR3 DNA sequence: TGTGCCATCAGTGAGTTCGGGAACACTGAAGCTTTCTTT. Translation gives CAISEFGNTEAFF.

The rearrangement uses TRBV9 and TRBJ1-4, with TRBD1 as a possible D gene (5 bases). Germline CDR1 and CDR2: SGDLS and YYNGEE. The CDR3 extends over 14 amino acids. Trimming removed 3 bases from V and 7 bases from J, with 13 bases in between. Written as DNA, the CDR3 is TGTGCCAGCAGCGCCCATGAGGGGCGTGAAAAACTGTTTTTT. Protein product: CASSAHEGREKLFF.

The chain links TRBV2 to TRBJ2-7; tentatively, D is TRBD1 (6 bases). Germline CDR1 and CDR2: SNHLY and FYNNEI. Trimming pared 4 bases from V and 4 bases from J, leaving 23 bases between. The CDR3 spans 17 residues. CDR3 loop: CASSVPGQSWGLYEQYF. CDR3 bases: TGTGCCAGCAGTGTCCCCGGACAGTCGTGGGGTCTGTACGAGCAGTACTTC.

This chain links TRBV27 with TRBJ1-1; 10 nucleotides line up with TRBD1. The CDR3 spans 17 residues. Germline assignment: CDR1 MNHEY and CDR2 SMNVEV (reference sequence). With 4 bases clipped from V and 2 bases from J, the junction kept 10 bases outside the gene matches. The CDR3 DNA follows: TGTGCCAGCAGTTGGCGACAGGGGGCTTTCGATAACACTGAAGCTTTCTTT. It translates to CASSWRQGAFDNTEAFF.

CDR3 sequence reads: CASSQNFLETQYF. The CDR3 nucleotides are TGTGCCAGCAGCCAAAACTTCCTGGAGACCCAGTACTTC. The J gene is TRBJ2-5, the V gene TRBV3-1 (or the pseudogene TRBV3-2); no definite D call. From germline, CDR1 is LGHDT and CDR2 YNNKEL (reference sequence). The V and J ends lost 2 bases and 5 bases respectively, with 9 bases between them. The CDR3 covers 13 residues.

The J gene is TRBJ2-3, the V gene TRBV6-5; 9 bases map to TRBD2. This CDR3 is 14 amino acids long. The germline V gene has CDR1 MNHEY and CDR2 SVGAGI. Trimming removed 6 bases from V and 1 base from J; junction bases left unmatched: 2. The CDR3 nucleotides are TGTGCCAGCAGCTCTAGCGGGGGCACAGATACGCAGTATTTT. It yields the protein CASSSSGGTDTQYF.

The CDR3 reads CASHSTGVYGYTF. CDR3 DNA sequence: TGTGCCAGCCATTCCACGGGGGTCTATGGCTACACCTTC. The chain is built from TRBV9 and TRBJ1-2; D might be TRBD1 (5 bases). Germline loops: CDR1 SGDLS, CDR2 YYNGEE. The CDR3 consists of 13 residues. Trimming shortened V by 7 bases and J by 4 bases, and 14 bases separated the two germline ends.

This chain links TRBV7-2 with TRBJ2-5; D is ambiguous. Germline-derived CDR1 and CDR2 are SGHTA and FQGNSA. The length of the CDR3 is 12 residues. Trimming removed 7 bases at V and 5 bases at J, with 11 bases between. The CDR3: CASNKNGETQYF. CDR3 DNA: TGTGCCAGCAACAAAAATGGGGAGACCCAGTACTTC. The entire variable domain, with the rest obtained from reference TRBV7-2 and TRBJ2-5, is as follows: GAGVSQSPSNKVTEKGKDVELRCDPISGHTALYWYRQSLGQGLEFLIYFQGNSAPDKSGLPSDRFSAERTGGSVSTLTIQRTQQEDSAVYLCASNKNGETQYFGPGTRLLVL.

The CDR3 is CASSTGTGTGGNTIYF. As DNA, the CDR3 is TGTGCCAGCAGCACCGGCACCGGGACAGGGGGAAACACCATATATTTT. The rearrangement uses TRBV7-9 and TRBJ1-3, with 9 positions matching TRBD1. Germline CDR1 SEHNR, CDR2 FQNEAQ (reference sequence). The CDR3 is 16 amino acids. After removal of 5 bases from V and 4 bases from J, the junction contained 9 bases not matched to a gene.

The chain joins TRBV3-1 (or the pseudogene TRBV3-2) to TRBJ1-2; no clear D gene. The V gene lost 2 bases and the J gene lost 0 bases, with 10 bases spanning the gap. Germline CDR1 reads LGHDT; CDR2 reads YNNKEL (reference sequence). The CDR3 totals 15 residues. The CDR3 DNA reads TGTGCCAGCAGCCAAAACCCCGTCACTAACTATGGCTACACCTTC. Residues: CASSQNPVTNYGYTF.

V gene TRBV19 combines with J gene TRBJ1-4; 7 positions match TRBD1. This CDR3 region has 14 residues. The trim removed 6 bases at V and 5 bases at J, leaving 6 bases unmatched. Germline loops: CDR1 LNHDA, CDR2 SQIVND (reference sequence). CDR3 loop: CASSTRGRNEKLFF. The CDR3, as DNA: TGTGCCAGTAGCACCAGGGGGAGGAATGAAAAACTGTTTTTT.

This chain uses TRBV19 with TRBJ1-2, with TRBD1 matching 8 bases. Germline trimming cut 3 bases from V and 4 bases from J; bases unmatched to any gene: 7. The germline V gene encodes CDR1 LNHDA and CDR2 SQIVND (reference sequence). The CDR3 has 15 residues. The chain's CDR3 is CASSIGQGGRYGYTF. The CDR3 DNA is TGTGCCAGTAGTATTGGACAGGGTGGACGCTATGGCTACACCTTC.